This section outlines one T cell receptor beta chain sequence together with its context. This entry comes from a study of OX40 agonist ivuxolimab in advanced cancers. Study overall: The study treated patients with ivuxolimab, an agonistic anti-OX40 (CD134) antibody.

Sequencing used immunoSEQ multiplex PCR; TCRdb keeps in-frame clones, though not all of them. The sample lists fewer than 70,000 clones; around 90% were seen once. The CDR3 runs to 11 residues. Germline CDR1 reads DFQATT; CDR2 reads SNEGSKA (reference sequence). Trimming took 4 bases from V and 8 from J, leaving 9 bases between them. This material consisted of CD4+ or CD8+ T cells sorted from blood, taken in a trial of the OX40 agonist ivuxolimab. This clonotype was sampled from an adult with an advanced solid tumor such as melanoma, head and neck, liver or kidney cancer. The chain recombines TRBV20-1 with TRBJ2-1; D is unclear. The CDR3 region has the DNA TGCAGTGCTACAAAACGGGATGAGCAGTTCTTC. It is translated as CSATKRDEQFF.